The 32 T cell receptor beta chains in this list originate from one sample, sequenced in a study of blood T cell repertoires in COVID-19. The data were produced by immunoSEQ multiplex PCR, yet TCRdb's version contains in-frame clones alone and is incomplete. The sample lists approximately 89,000 clones; about 92% were seen once. Sequences were obtained from peripheral blood. These receptors were obtained from a woman in her sixties or seventies with active COVID-19.

This chain connects TRBV6-5 to TRBJ2-7; TRBD1 aligns across 8 bases. This CDR3 has 15 residues. Germline assignment: CDR1 MNHEY and CDR2 SVGAGI. The ends lost 2 bases at V and 5 bases at J; junction bases unmatched: 8. The CDR3 DNA sequence: TGTGCCAGCAGTTACGGACAGGGCGAAAGGAACGAGCAGTACTTC. Its translation: CASSYGQGERNEQYF.

V usage is TRBV1 and J usage is TRBJ2-4; the table assigns TRBD2, which was not confirmed against the DNA. TRBV1 is a listed pseudogene. CDR3 size: 18 residues. Here the CDR3 DNA reads TGCACCAGCAGCCATCCAGGAGGACTAGCGGTAGCCAAAAACATTCAGTACTTC. It yields the protein CTSSHPGGLAVAKNIQYF.

CDR3 bases: TGTGCCAGCAGTGTGGGACAGGGCGGGCAGTACTTC. This sequence encodes CASSVGQGGQYF. The gene calls are TRBV12-3 or TRBV12-4 and TRBJ2-7; 9 bases fit TRBD1. The CDR3 has 12 amino acids. Trimming removed 5 bases from V and 9 bases from J; junction bases left unmatched: 5.

The rearrangement uses TRBV19 and TRBJ1-3; 7 nucleotides agree with TRBD1. Germline assignment: CDR1 LNHDA and CDR2 SQIVND (reference sequence). The CDR3 covers 16 residues. V was clipped by 7 bases and J by 3 bases; unmatched bases: 12. The CDR3 sequence: CASTQRQGLYGNTIYF. DNA for the CDR3: TGTGCCAGTACCCAACGACAGGGCCTTTATGGAAACACCATATATTTT.

This clone was recorded only once. The chain combines TRBV19 with TRBJ2-1, with TRBD2 as a possible D gene (6 bases). This CDR3 contains 14 residues. Trimming shortened V by 3 bases and J by 6 bases, and 12 bases separated the two germline ends. CDR1 is LNHDA and CDR2 is SQIVND in the germline V gene (reference sequence). The CDR3 spells CASSIVGRSNEQFF. The CDR3 nucleotides read TGTGCCAGTAGTATTGTGGGGAGGTCCAATGAGCAGTTCTTC.

This chain links TRBV11-2 with TRBJ2-1; 10 bases line up with TRBD1. V trimming: 0 bases; J trimming: 4 bases; junction bases outside the gene matches: 6. This CDR3 has 17 amino acids. Germline CDR1 and CDR2: SGHAT and FQNNGV. CDR3 in DNA: TGTGCCAGCAGCTTAGAGGGACAGGGGAGAGGATACAATGAGCAGTTCTTC. Translating it yields CASSLEGQGRGYNEQFF.

The rearrangement links TRBV28 to TRBJ2-5, with no clear D. The CDR3 length is 13 residues. The germline V gene has CDR1 MDHEN and CDR2 SYDVKM. The V end lost 3 bases, the J end lost 5 bases, and 10 bases lay between the germline ends. CDR3 amino acids: CASSFGSPETQYF. CDR3 sequence (DNA): TGTGCCAGCAGTTTCGGTAGCCCGGAGACCCAGTACTTC. The full variable domain, rest sourced from reference TRBV28 and TRBJ2-5, is DVKVTQSSRYLVKRTGEKVFLECVQDMDHENMFWYRQDPGLGLRLIYFSYDVKMKEKGDIPEGYSVSREKKERFSLILESASTNQTSMYLCASSFGSPETQYFGPGTRLLVL.

The table lists this clone with a count of one. The chain recombines TRBV28 with TRBJ2-3; D possibly corresponds to TRBD1 (6 bases). Germline CDR1 is MDHEN and CDR2 is SYDVKM. V gave up 3 bases and J gave up 4 bases, with 11 bases separating them. CDR3 length: 14 amino acids. The CDR3 here is CASSLAGVSDTQYF. The CDR3 DNA reads as TGTGCCAGCAGTTTGGCAGGGGTTTCAGATACGCAGTATTTT.

This chain joins TRBV6-1 and TRBJ2-5; 12 nucleotides align to TRBD2. Per germline, CDR1 MNHNS and CDR2 SASEGT. The length of the CDR3 is 16 residues. V shed 0 bases and J 1 base; nucleotides not matched to a gene: 0. The chain's CDR3 is CASSEATSGGQETQYF. The DNA for the CDR3 is TGTGCCAGCAGTGAAGCGACTAGCGGGGGCCAAGAGACCCAGTACTTC.

The rearrangement links TRBV30 to TRBJ1-4; no firm D call. V lost 2 bases and J lost 8, with 9 bases in between. This CDR3 spans 12 amino acids. CDR1 and CDR2 from the germline V gene are GTSNPN and SVGIG (reference sequence). The CDR3, as DNA: TGTGCCTGGAGTCGAGGGTACGAAAAACTGTTTTTT. It is translated as CAWSRGYEKLFF.

This sequence joins TRBV19 and TRBJ1-2; maybe TRBD1 (6 bases). The CDR3 runs 17 residues. V was trimmed by 5 bases and J by 0 bases, leaving 19 bases between them. The germline V gene encodes CDR1 LNHDA and CDR2 SQIVND (reference sequence). CDR3 amino acids: CASSPRTDSTSNYGYTF. The CDR3 DNA reads as TGTGCCAGTAGTCCAAGGACAGATTCTACTTCTAACTATGGCTACACCTTC.

The chain links TRBV9 to TRBJ1-1; D ambiguous. The ends were cut back, 0 bases at V and 0 bases at J, with 6 bases in the middle. The V gene's germline CDR1 is SGDLS and CDR2 YYNGEE. There are 14 residues in the CDR3. CDR3 sequence: CASSVVSVNTEAFF. CDR3 nucleotides: TGTGCCAGCAGCGTAGTCAGCGTGAACACTGAAGCTTTCTTT.

V usage is TRBV10-2 and J usage is TRBJ1-1; TRBD1 agrees at 7 bases. The CDR3 sequence is 14 residues long. The V gene end was trimmed by 6 bases and the J gene end by 4 bases; junction bases not matched to a gene: 8. The germline V gene encodes CDR1 WSHSY and CDR2 SAAADI. This chain's CDR3 is CASRQTGSVTEAFF. The CDR3 DNA sequence: TGCGCCAGCAGACAGACAGGGTCCGTCACTGAAGCTTTCTTT.

V usage is TRBV10-2 and J usage is TRBJ2-7; the D gene is possibly TRBD2 (5 bases). Trimming left V 3 bases short and J 3 bases short, with 9 bases between. Per germline, CDR1 WSHSY and CDR2 SAAADI. The CDR3 loop spans 13 amino acids. The CDR3 DNA reads TGCGCCAGCAGTGACCCAGGAGGCTACGAGCAGTACTTC. This encodes CASSDPGGYEQYF.

This clone was observed a few times. Written as DNA, the CDR3 is TGCGCCAGCAGTTCAAGGGGGCAAGGTGAAAAACTGTTTTTT. It codes for CASSSRGQGEKLFF. This chain uses TRBV10-2 with TRBJ1-4; 7 bases line up with TRBD1. V lost 5 bases to trimming and J lost 7 bases; unmatched junction nucleotides: 7. Germline V gene lookup returns CDR1 WSHSY and CDR2 SAAADI. This CDR3 comprises 14 residues.

This clone was detected only once. This chain connects TRBV7-9 to TRBJ1-4; D is perhaps TRBD1 (6 bases). From germline, CDR1 is SEHNR and CDR2 FQNEAQ (reference sequence). V lost 5 bases and J 4 bases, leaving 11 bases between the germline ends. The CDR3 runs to 14 residues. CDR3 residues: CASSPPDSNEKLFF. CDR3 coding DNA: TGTGCCAGCAGCCCCCCGGACAGTAATGAAAAACTGTTTTTT.

This chain uses TRBV29-1 with TRBJ2-1, with 9 bases matching TRBD1. With V trimmed by 6 bases and J by 8 bases, 8 bases remained unmatched. Looked up from germline, CDR1 is SQVTM and CDR2 is ANQGSEA. This CDR3 has 13 amino acids. In DNA form, the CDR3 reads TGCAGCGTGGACAGGGGTAGTGTGGATGAGCAGTTCTTC. Its translation is CSVDRGSVDEQFF.

This chain links TRBV30 with TRBJ1-5; D possibly corresponds to TRBD1 (6 bases). The CDR3 length is 13 residues. The V and J ends lost 4 bases and 3 bases respectively, with 10 bases between them. Germline V gene data show CDR1 as GTSNPN and CDR2 as SVGIG (reference sequence). For the CDR3, the DNA is TGTGCCTGGAAGAAGGGGGACAATCAGCCCCAGCATTTT. Protein sequence: CAWKKGDNQPQHF.

The sample holds one count of this clone. This sequence joins TRBV30 and TRBJ1-5; D is ambiguous. CDR1 and CDR2 from the germline V gene are GTSNPN and SVGIG (reference sequence). The CDR3 totals 14 residues. The V gene lost 2 bases and the J gene lost 0 bases, with 8 bases spanning the gap. The chain's CDR3 is CAWSNGNSNQPQHF. CDR3 bases: TGTGCCTGGAGTAACGGGAATAGCAATCAGCCCCAGCATTTT.

This chain connects TRBV10-1 to TRBJ2-1, with 9 bases that match TRBD1. After removal of 6 bases from V and 4 bases from J, the junction contained 7 bases not matched to a gene. Germline loops: CDR1 WNHNN, CDR2 SYGVQD (reference sequence). This CDR3 contains 15 residues. CDR3 residues: CASSPGQGPYNEQFF. The CDR3, as DNA: TGCGCCAGCAGCCCGGGACAGGGACCTTACAATGAGCAGTTCTTC.

This clone was seen a single time. The chain carries TRBV11-3 and TRBJ2-5, with D perhaps matching TRBD1 (6 bases). The ends were cut back, 2 bases at V and 1 base at J, with 11 bases in the middle. This CDR3 contains 15 residues. The germline CDR1 and CDR2 sequences are SGHNT and YENEEA. CDR3 sequence reads: CASSLSSRGQETQYF. In DNA, the CDR3 is TGTGCCAGCAGCTTATCTTCCAGGGGCCAAGAGACCCAGTACTTC.

V and J are TRBV19 and TRBJ1-2; 7 bases align to TRBD1. Per germline, CDR1 LNHDA and CDR2 SQIVND (reference sequence). The CDR3 has 14 residues. The V segment lost 1 base and the J segment 3 bases; nucleotides outside the gene matches: 2. CDR3 sequence (DNA): TGTGCCAGTAGTATAGTAGGGACAGACTATGGCTACACCTTC. This translates into CASSIVGTDYGYTF. The full variable domain, in which reference TRBV19 and TRBJ1-2 provide the parts outside the CDR3, is DGGITQSPKYLFRKEGQNVTLSCEQNLNHDAMYWYRQDPGQGLRLIYYSQIVNDFQKGDIAEGYSVSREKKESFPLTVTSAQKNPTAFYLCASSIVGTDYGYTFGSGTRLTVV.

The chain couples TRBV7-6 to TRBJ1-1; D is unclear. Looked up from germline, CDR1 is SGHVS and CDR2 is FNYEAQ. The V end lost 5 bases, the J end lost 5 bases, and 15 bases lay between the germline ends. This CDR3 has 14 amino acids. CDR3 nucleotide sequence: TGTGCCAGCAGCCGAGGAACGGGTGGGACTGAAGCTTTCTTT. Translation: CASSRGTGGTEAFF.

This clone was seen only a few times. This chain's CDR3 is CASTPGQGVGGYTF. CDR3 DNA: TGTGCCAGCACCCCGGGACAGGGGGTCGGTGGCTACACCTTC. The chain carries TRBV5-4 and TRBJ1-2; TRBD1 matches 11 bases. CDR1 is SGHNT, CDR2 YYREEE, per germline (reference sequence). V lost 6 bases and J lost 7; bases outside the gene matches: 8. CDR3 size: 14 residues.

This chain links TRBV5-5 with TRBJ1-4, with unresolved D. Germline values: CDR1 SGHKS, CDR2 YYEKEE (reference sequence). Trimming took off 0 bases at V and 4 bases at J, with 10 bases between the two ends. This CDR3 is built from 15 residues. The CDR3 DNA reads as TGTGCCAGCAGCTTGGAGGAGCTTAATAATGAAAAACTGTTTTTT. Residues: CASSLEELNNEKLFF. Full variable domain (rest looked up from reference TRBV5-5 and TRBJ1-4): DAGVTQSPTHLIKTRGQQVTLRCSPISGHKSVSWYQQVLGQGPQFIFQYYEKEERGRGNFPDRFSARQFPNYSSELNVNALLLGDSALYLCASSLEELNNEKLFFGSGTQLSVL.

The genes are TRBV7-9 and TRBJ1-1; the D is unclear. Germline V gene data show CDR1 as SEHNR and CDR2 as FQNEAQ (reference sequence). The CDR3 loop spans 14 amino acids. Trimming pared 1 base from V and 8 bases from J, leaving 14 bases between. The CDR3 loop is CASSLGQEHSEAFF. The DNA of the CDR3 is TGTGCCAGCAGCTTAGGTCAGGAACACTCGGAAGCTTTCTTT.

V is TRBV5-1 and J is TRBJ2-7, with D perhaps TRBD1 (6 bases). Germline assignment: CDR1 SGHRS and CDR2 YFSETQ. The CDR3 has 14 residues. The V end lost 5 bases, the J end lost 7 bases, and 19 bases lay between the germline ends. The CDR3 DNA sequence: TGCGCCAGCAGGACAGGCTCGGCGGAGGTAGAGCAGTACTTC. Amino acid sequence: CASRTGSAEVEQYF.

The J gene is TRBJ1-1, the V gene TRBV5-1; TRBD1 matches at 7 bases. V dropped 2 bases and J dropped 1; count of bases not matched to a gene: 2. Germline-derived CDR1 and CDR2 are SGHRS and YFSETQ. CDR3 length: 14 residues. CDR3 sequence: CASSFRGENTEAFF. DNA for the CDR3: TGCGCCAGCAGCTTCAGGGGGGAGAACACTGAAGCTTTCTTT.

The chain combines TRBV21-1 with TRBJ1-5; the table names TRBD1, a call not compared with the DNA. TRBV21-1 is listed as a pseudogene. The length of the CDR3 is 15 residues. DNA of the CDR3: TGTGCCAGCAGCAAAGGACAGGGGGGGAATCAGCCCCAGCATTTT. It codes for CASSKGQGGNQPQHF.

The V call is TRBV3-1 (or the pseudogene TRBV3-2), the J call TRBJ2-6; tentatively, D is TRBD1 (6 bases). The length of the CDR3 is 16 residues. The germline V gene encodes CDR1 LGHDT and CDR2 YNNKEL (reference sequence). V lost 0 bases, J lost 2 bases, and 8 bases lay in between. CDR3 in DNA: TGTGCCAGCAGCCAAGATAACAGGGCTGGGGCCAACGTCCTGACTTTC. Translated, it gives CASSQDNRAGANVLTF.

The chain recombines TRBV7-7 with TRBJ2-1, with D tentatively TRBD2 (5 bases). Germline CDR1 is SSHAT and CDR2 is FNYEAQ (reference sequence). This CDR3 has 14 amino acids. The V end lost 5 bases, the J end lost 9 bases, and 17 bases lay between the germline ends. The CDR3 nucleotides are TGTGCCAGCAGCCCTATCACGGGGAATGGTGAGCAGTTCTTC. Protein sequence: CASSPITGNGEQFF.

The CDR3: CSVELQRYGYTF. CDR3 sequence (DNA): TGCAGCGTTGAATTGCAGCGCTATGGCTACACCTTC. J is TRBJ1-2 and V is TRBV29-1; D gene unclear. Germline V lookup: CDR1 SQVTM, CDR2 ANQGSEA. CDR3 length: 12 residues. Trimming pared 2 bases from V and 4 bases from J, leaving 8 bases between.